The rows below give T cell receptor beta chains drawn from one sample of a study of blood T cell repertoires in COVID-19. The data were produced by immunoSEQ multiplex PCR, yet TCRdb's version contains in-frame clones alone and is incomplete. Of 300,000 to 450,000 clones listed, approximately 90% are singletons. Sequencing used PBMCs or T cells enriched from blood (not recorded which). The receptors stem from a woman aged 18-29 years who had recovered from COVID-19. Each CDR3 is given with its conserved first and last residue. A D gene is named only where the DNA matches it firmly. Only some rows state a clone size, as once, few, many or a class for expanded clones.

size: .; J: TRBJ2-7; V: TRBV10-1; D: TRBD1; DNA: TGCGCCAGCAGTGAGTCCGGGACAGACTCCTACGAGCAGTACTTC; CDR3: CASSESGTDSYEQYF
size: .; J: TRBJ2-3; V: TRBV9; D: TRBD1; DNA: TGTGCCAGCAGCGTAGCCTTGGACAGGACTAGCACAGATACGCAGTATTTT; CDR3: CASSVALDRTSTDTQYF
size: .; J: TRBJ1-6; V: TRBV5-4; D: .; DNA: TGTGCCAGCAGCTTGGCCGGGGGACTGAATTCACCCCTCCACTTT; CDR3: CASSLAGGLNSPLHF
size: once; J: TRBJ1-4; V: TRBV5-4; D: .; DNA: TGTGCCAGCAGCTTGGGGCAGGGCACTGAAAAACTGTTTTTT; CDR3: CASSLGQGTEKLFF
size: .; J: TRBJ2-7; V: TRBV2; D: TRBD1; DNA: TGTGCCAGCAGTGGACAGGGGGGTTCTTACGAGCAGTACTTC; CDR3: CASSGQGGSYEQYF
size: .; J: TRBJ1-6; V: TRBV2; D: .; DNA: TGTGCCAGCAGTCCACTCAGGGGAGGGGGTTCACCCCTCCACTTT; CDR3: CASSPLRGGGSPLHF
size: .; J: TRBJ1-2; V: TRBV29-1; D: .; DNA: TGCAGCGGGGACACTAACTATGGCTACACCTTC; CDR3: CSGDTNYGYTF
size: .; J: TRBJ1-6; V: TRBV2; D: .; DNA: TGTGCCAGCAGCCAAGGTAGAGAGACTAATTATAATTCACCCCTCCACTTT; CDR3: CASSQGRETNYNSPLHF
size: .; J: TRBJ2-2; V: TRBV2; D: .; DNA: TGTGCCAGCAGTGAGGTGGGGGGGACAACCGGGGAGCTGTTTTTT; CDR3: CASSEVGGTTGELFF
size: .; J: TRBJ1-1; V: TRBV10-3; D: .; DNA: TGTGCCATCACGGGTTCCCCGAACACTGAAGCTTTCTTT; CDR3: CAITGSPNTEAFF
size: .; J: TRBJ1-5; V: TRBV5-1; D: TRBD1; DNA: TGCGCCAGCAGCCTGGGGACAGGGGCAGATCAGCCCCAGCATTTT; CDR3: CASSLGTGADQPQHF
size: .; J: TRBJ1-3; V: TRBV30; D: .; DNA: TGTGCCTGGAGTCCTCCCCGGGGTGGTTGGGGAAACACCATATATTTT; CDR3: CAWSPPRGGWGNTIYF
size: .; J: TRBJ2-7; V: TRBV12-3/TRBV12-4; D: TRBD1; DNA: TGTGCCAGCAGTCGGACAGGTTCCTACGAGCAGTACTTC; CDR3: CASSRTGSYEQYF
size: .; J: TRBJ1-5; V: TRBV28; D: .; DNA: TGTGCCAGCAGTTTTTTAGGTCTAGGCCAGCCCCAGCATTTT; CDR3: CASSFLGLGQPQHF
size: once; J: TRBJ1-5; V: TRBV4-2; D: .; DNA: TGTGCCAGCAGCCAAGAGGGCGTTCGACAGCCCCAGCATTTT; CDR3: CASSQEGVRQPQHF
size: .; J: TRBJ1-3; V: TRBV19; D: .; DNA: TGTGCCACTAAAACCCGGGACCGAAATCGGGGGTCGGACCGAAACACCATATATTTT; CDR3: CATKTRDRNRGSDRNTIYF
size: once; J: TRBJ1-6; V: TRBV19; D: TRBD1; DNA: TGTGCCAGCCACACAGGGGGCAATTATAATTCACCCCTCCACTTT; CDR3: CASHTGGNYNSPLHF
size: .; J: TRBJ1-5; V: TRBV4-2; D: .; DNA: TGTGCCAGCAGCCAACGACAGGATAGCAATCAGCCCCAGCATTTT; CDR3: CASSQRQDSNQPQHF
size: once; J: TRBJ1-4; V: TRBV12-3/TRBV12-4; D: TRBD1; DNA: TGTGCCAGCAACAGGGGTGCTAATGAAAAACTGTTTTTT; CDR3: CASNRGANEKLFF
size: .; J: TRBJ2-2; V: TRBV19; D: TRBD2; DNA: TGTGCCAGTAGTACTTTGCGGGACTACGAGTACACCGGGGAGCTGTTTTTT; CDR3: CASSTLRDYEYTGELFF
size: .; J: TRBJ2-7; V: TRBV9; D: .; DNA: TGTGCCCACGAAGGAGGGGATAAACACGAGCAGTACTTC; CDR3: CAHEGGDKHEQYF
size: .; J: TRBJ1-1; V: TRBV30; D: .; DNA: TGTGCCTGGAGAGATAACAGGGCTGAAGCTTTCTTT; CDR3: CAWRDNRAEAFF
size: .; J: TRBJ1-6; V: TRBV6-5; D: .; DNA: TGTGCCTCCCAACCCGGACAGCTGAATTCACCCCTCCACTTT; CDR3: CASQPGQLNSPLHF
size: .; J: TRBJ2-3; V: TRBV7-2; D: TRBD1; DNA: TGTGCCAGCAGCCCCGGCAGGGGGCGCCCGGGTGCAGATACGCAGTATTTT; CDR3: CASSPGRGRPGADTQYF
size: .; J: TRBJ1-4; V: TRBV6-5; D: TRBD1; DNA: TGTGCCAGCAGTTACTCGTGGCAGGGGGATGAAAAACTGTTTTTT; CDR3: CASSYSWQGDEKLFF
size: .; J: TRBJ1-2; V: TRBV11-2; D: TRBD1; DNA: TGTGCCAGCAGCTTAGACCGGGGCGGACAGGGTCTTAGGGGCTACACCTTC; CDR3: CASSLDRGGQGLRGYTF
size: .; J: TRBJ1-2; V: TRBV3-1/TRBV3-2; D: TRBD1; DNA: TGTGCCAGCAGCTCGGACAGGGGGTGGTATGGCTACACCTTC; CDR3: CASSSDRGWYGYTF
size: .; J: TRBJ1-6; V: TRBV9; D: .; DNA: TGTGCCAGCAGCGTAGACCAGAACCATAATTCACCCCTCCACTTT; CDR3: CASSVDQNHNSPLHF
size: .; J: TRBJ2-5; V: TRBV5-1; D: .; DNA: TGCGCCAGCAGCGTAGCAGGGCGCCAAGAGACCCAGTACTTC; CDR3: CASSVAGRQETQYF
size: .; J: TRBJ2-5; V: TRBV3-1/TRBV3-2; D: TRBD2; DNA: TGTGCCAGCAGCTCCGCCGGGCTAGCGGGGCAAGAGACCCAGTACTTC; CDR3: CASSSAGLAGQETQYF
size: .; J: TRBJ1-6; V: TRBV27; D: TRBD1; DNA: TGTGCCAGCAGTACCGGGACAGGGATCGTTGGTTCACCCCTCCACTTT; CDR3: CASSTGTGIVGSPLHF
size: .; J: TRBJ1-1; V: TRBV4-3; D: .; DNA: TGCGCCAGCAGCCAGGAAGGGAGGGGAAACACTGAAGCTTTCTTT; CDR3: CASSQEGRGNTEAFF
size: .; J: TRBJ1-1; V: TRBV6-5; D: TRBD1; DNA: TGTGCCAGCACCCGACCCGGGACAGCACGTGAAGCTTTCTTT; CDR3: CASTRPGTAREAFF
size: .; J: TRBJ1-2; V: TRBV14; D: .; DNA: TGTGCCAGCAGCCAAGACCTGGGAGTACGGCACGGCGGCTACACCTTC; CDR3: CASSQDLGVRHGGYTF
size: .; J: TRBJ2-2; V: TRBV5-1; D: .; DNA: TGCGCCAGCAGCTTCGGGACAAGGATGGAGCTGTTTTTT; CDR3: CASSFGTRMELFF
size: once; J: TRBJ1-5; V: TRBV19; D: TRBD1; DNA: TGTGCCAGTAGTATAGGGGACAGGGTAAATCAGCCCCAGCATTTT; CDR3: CASSIGDRVNQPQHF
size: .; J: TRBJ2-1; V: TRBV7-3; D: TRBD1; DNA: TGTGCCAGCAGCTCAGAGGGGGCCGTGGCAGGGGCGGGTGAGCAGTTCTTC; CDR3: CASSSEGAVAGAGEQFF
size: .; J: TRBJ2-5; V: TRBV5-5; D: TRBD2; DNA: TGTGCCAGCAGTTTGGGACTAGCGGGGGAATCAGAGCAGACCCAGTACTTC; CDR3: CASSLGLAGESEQTQYF
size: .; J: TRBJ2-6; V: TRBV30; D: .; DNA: TGTGCCTCAGCCCGAGGTAGCGTCCTGACTTTC; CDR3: CASARGSVLTF
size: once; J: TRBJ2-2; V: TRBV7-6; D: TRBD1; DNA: TGTGCCAGCAGCTTACCCACAGGGGCCAGTACCGGGGAGCTGTTTTTT; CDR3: CASSLPTGASTGELFF
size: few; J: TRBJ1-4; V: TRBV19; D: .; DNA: TGTGCCAGTTCTGAGCCGGTTGCAACTAATGAAAAACTGTTTTTT; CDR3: CASSEPVATNEKLFF
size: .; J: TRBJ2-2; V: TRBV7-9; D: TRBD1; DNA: TGTGCCAGCAGCTTAATACCGAGGGGGCGGGACACCGGGGAGCTGTTTTTT; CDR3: CASSLIPRGRDTGELFF
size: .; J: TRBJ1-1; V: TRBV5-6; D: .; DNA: TGTGCCAGCAGCTTTTCCGGGAACACTGAAGCTTTCTTT; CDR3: CASSFSGNTEAFF
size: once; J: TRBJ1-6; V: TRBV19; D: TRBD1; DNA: TGTGCCAGTACTCATCTGGGACAGAGTAATTCACCCCTCCACTTT; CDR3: CASTHLGQSNSPLHF
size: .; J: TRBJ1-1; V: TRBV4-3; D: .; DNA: TGCGCCAGCAGCCAAGATTGGGGGGAACAGATGAACACTGAAGCTTTCTTT; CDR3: CASSQDWGEQMNTEAFF